This T cell receptor (beta chain) was captured by sequencing in a study of blood T cell repertoires in COVID-19. Study in general: There were acute and convalescent COVID-19 samples, and they came from the United States, Italy and Spain. T cells, B-cell-depleted T cells, or PBMCs supplied cDNA or gDNA.

The CDR3 is 13 residues long. The germline CDR1 and CDR2 sequences are SSHAT and FNYEAQ (reference sequence). A word on this clone: One end of the junction does not line up with germline, which may come from a read error.

Per the study methods: Researchers report that nucleated cell counts were estimated from reference gene primer amplification. Using immunoSEQ multiplex PCR, the repertoire was profiled, and TCRdb retains in-frame clones only, with some absent. That table gives V, J and clone size, and the DNA gave D and trimming. The repertoire holds under 400,000 clones, with nearly 90% as singletons. Sequencing was carried out using peripheral blood. The V gene is TRBV7-7, the J gene TRBJ2-7, with 7 bases that match TRBD1. The receptor was derived from a man between 18 and 29 years old with active or convalescent COVID-19. CDR3 sequence (DNA): TGTGCTAGCAGCCGACAGGGTGGGTACGAGCAGTACTTC. Its protein is CASSRQGGYEQYF.